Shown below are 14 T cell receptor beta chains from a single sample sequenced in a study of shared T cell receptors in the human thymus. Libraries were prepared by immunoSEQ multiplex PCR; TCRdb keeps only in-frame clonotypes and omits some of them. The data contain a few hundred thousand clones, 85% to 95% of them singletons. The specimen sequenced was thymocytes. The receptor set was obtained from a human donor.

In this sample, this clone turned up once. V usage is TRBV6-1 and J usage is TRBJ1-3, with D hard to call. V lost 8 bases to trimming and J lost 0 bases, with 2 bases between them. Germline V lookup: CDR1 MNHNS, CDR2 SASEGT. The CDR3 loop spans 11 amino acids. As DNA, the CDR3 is TGTGCCAGCCACTCTGGAAACACCATATATTTT. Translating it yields CASHSGNTIYF.

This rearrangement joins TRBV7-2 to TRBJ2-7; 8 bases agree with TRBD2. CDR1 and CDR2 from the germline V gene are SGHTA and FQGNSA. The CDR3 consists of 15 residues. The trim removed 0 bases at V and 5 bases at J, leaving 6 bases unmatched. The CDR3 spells CASSLAEERENEQYF. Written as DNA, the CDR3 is TGTGCCAGCAGCTTAGCGGAGGAGCGGGAGAACGAGCAGTACTTC.

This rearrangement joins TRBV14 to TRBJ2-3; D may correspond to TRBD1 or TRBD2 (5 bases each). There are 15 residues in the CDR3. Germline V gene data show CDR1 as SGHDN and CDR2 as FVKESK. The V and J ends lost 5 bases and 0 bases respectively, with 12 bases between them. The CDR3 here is CASSYRDPSTDTQYF. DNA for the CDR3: TGTGCCAGCAGCTACCGGGACCCTAGCACAGATACGCAGTATTTT.

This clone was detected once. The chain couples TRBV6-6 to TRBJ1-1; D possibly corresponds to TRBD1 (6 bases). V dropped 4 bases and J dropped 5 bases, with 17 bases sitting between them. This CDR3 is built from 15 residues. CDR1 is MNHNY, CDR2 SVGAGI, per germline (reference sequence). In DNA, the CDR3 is TGTGCCAGCAGTTCCCCAGGGACATCTCCGACTGAAGCTTTCTTT. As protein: CASSSPGTSPTEAFF.

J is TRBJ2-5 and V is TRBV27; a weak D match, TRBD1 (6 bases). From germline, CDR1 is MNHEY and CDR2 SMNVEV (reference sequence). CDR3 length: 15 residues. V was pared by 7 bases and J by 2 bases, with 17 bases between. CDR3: CASKEEQGGQETQYF. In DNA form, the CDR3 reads TGTGCCAGCAAGGAGGAACAGGGTGGGCAAGAGACCCAGTACTTC.

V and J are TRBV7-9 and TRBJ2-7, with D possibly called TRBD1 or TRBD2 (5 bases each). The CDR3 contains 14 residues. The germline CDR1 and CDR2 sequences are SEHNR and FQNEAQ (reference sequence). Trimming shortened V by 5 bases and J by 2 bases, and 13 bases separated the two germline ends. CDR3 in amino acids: CASSPRGSTYEQYF. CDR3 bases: TGTGCCAGCAGCCCCCGGGGCAGCACCTACGAGCAGTACTTC.

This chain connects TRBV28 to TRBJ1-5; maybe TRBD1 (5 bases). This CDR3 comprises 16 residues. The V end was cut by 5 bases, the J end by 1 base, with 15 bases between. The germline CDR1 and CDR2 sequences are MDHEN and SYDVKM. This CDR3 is CASSTARRDSNQPQHF. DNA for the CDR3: TGTGCCAGCAGTACCGCAAGGCGGGACAGCAATCAGCCCCAGCATTTT.

The CDR3 protein is CASSFNATEAFF. Written as DNA, the CDR3 is TGTGCCAGCAGTTTTAACGCCACTGAAGCTTTCTTT. V and J are TRBV27 and TRBJ1-1; D call uncertain. Per the germline V gene, CDR1 is MNHEY and CDR2 is SMNVEV (reference sequence). The CDR3 has 12 amino acids. V was trimmed by 3 bases and J by 4 bases, leaving 6 bases between them.

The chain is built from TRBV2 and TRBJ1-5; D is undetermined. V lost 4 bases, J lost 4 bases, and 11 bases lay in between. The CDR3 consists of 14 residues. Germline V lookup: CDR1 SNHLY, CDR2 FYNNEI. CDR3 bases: TGTGCCAGCAGTGGTTATGTGGGTAATCAGCCCCAGCATTTT. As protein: CASSGYVGNQPQHF.

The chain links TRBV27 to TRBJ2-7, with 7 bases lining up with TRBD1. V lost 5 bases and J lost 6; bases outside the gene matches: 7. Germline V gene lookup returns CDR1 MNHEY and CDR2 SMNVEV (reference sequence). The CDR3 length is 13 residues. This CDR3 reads CASSGDRATEQYF. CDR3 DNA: TGTGCCAGCAGTGGGGACAGAGCGACCGAGCAGTACTTC.

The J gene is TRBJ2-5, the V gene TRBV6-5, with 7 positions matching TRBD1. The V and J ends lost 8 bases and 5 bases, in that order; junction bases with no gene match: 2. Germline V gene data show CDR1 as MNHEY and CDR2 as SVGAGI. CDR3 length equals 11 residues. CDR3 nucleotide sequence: TGTGCCAGCGCGGACAGGGAGACCCAGTACTTC. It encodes CASADRETQYF.

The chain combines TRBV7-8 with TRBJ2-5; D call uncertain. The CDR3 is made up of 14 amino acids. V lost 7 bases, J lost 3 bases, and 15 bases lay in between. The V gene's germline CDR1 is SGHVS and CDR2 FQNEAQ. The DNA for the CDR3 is TGTGCCAGCACCGAACTGGCCCACAAAGAGACCCAGTACTTC. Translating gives CASTELAHKETQYF.

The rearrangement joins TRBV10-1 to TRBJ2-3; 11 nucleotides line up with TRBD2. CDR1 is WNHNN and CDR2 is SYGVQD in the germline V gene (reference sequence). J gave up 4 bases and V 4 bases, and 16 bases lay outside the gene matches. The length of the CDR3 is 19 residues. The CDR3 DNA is TGCGCCAGCAGTGGCGGTCCTAGCGGGAGGAAGCGGACGGCAGATACGCAGTATTTT. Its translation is CASSGGPSGRKRTADTQYF.

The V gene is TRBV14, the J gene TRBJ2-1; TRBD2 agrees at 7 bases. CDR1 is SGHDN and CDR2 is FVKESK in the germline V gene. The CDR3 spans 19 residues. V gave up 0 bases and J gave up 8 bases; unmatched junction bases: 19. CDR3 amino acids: CASSQDKPRQRGEPDEQFF. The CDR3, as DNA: TGTGCCAGCAGCCAAGATAAGCCGCGTCAGCGGGGCGAACCGGATGAGCAGTTCTTC. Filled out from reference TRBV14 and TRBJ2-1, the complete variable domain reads EAGVTQFPSHSVIEKGQTVTLRCDPISGHDNLYWYRRVMGKEIKFLLHFVKESKQDESGMPNNRFLAERTGGTYSTLKVQPAELEDSGVYFCASSQDKPRQRGEPDEQFFGPGTRLTVL.